The T cell receptor beta chain under discussion was sequenced for a study of blood T cell repertoires in COVID-19. In the source study's methods: Reference gene primer amplification gave estimated nucleated cell counts. The assay was immunoSEQ multiplex PCR, and TCRdb's table has in-frame clones only and misses some. V, J and clone size are those of that table, while D and trimming were read from the DNA. In the table there are over 130,000 clones, less than 80% of which are singletons. Specimen: peripheral blood. This clonotype originated in a woman aged 80 or over with active or convalescent COVID-19.

The CDR3 protein is CSVRVGSLAGEQYF. The CDR3 nucleotides are TGCAGCGTTCGAGTGGGGAGTTTGGCCGGCGAGCAGTACTTC. The rearrangement links TRBV29-1 to TRBJ2-7; the D gene is possibly TRBD2 (5 bases). This CDR3 has 14 residues. Germline loops: CDR1 SQVTM, CDR2 ANQGSEA. Trimming cost V 5 bases and J 6 bases, with 20 bases left between them.